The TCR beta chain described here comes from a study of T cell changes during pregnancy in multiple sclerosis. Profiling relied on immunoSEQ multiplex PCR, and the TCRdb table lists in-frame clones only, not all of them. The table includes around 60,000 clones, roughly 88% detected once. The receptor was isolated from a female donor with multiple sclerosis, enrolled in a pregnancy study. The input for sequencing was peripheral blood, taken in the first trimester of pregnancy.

The CDR3: CAWSEQAALPWGYTF. DNA for the CDR3: TGTGCCTGGAGTGAACAGGCTGCCCTCCCTTGGGGCTACACCTTC. This sequence joins TRBV30 and TRBJ1-2, with a tentative D call TRBD1 (5 bases). Germline CDR1 GTSNPN, CDR2 SVGIG (reference sequence). Trimming removed 1 base at V and 8 bases at J, with 20 bases between. The CDR3 runs 15 residues. Full variable domain (remainder filled in from reference TRBV30 and TRBJ1-2): SQTIHQWPATLVQPVGSPLSLECTVEGTSNPNLYWYRQAAGRGLQLLFYSVGIGQISSEVPQNLSASRPQDRQFILSSKKLLLSDSGFYLCAWSEQAALPWGYTFGSGTRLTVV.